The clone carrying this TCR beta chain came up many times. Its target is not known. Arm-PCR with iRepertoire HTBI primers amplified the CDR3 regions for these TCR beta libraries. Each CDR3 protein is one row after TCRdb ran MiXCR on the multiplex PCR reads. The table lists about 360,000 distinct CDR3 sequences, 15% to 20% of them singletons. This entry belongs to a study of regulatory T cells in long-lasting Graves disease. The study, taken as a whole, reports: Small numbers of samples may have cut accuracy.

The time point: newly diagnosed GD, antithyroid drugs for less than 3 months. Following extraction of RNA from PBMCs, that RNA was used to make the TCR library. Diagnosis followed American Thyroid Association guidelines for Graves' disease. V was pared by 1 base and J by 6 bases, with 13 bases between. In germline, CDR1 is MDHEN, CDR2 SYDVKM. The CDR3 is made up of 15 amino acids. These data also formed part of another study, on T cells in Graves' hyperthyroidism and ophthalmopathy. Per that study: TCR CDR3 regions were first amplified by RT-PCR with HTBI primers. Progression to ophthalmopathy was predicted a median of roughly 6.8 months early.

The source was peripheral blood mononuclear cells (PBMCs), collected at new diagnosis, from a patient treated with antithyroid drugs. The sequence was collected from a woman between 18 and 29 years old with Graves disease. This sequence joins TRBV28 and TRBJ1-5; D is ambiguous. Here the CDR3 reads CASSLSVAEGQPQHF. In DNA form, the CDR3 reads TGTGCCAGCAGTTTATCGGTGGCGGAGGGTCAGCCCCAGCATTTT.